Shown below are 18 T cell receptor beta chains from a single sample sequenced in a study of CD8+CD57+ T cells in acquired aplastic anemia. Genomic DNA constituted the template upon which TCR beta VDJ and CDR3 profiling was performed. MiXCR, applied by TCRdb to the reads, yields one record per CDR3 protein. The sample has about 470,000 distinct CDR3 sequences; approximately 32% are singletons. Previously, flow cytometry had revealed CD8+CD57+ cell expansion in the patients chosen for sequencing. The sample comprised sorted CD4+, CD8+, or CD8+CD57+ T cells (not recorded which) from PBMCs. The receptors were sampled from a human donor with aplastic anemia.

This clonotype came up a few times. The CDR3 spells CSALRGDTEAFF. The CDR3, as DNA: TGCAGTGCCCTACGGGGAGACACTGAAGCTTTCTTT. The V and J genes are TRBV20-1 and TRBJ1-1; unclear D gene. The V end lost 6 bases, the J end lost 3 bases, and 11 bases lay between the germline ends. The CDR3 runs to 12 residues. Germline CDR1 and CDR2: DFQATT and SNEGSKA (reference sequence).

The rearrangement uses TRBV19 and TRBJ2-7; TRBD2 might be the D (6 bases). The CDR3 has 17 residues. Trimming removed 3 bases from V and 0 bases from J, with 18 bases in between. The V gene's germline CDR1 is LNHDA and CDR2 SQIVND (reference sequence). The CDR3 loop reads CASSITAGTPSSYEQYF. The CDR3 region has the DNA TGTGCCAGTAGTATTACGGCCGGGACTCCGAGCTCCTACGAGCAGTACTTC. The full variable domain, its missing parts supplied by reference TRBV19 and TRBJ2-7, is DGGITQSPKYLFRKEGQNVTLSCEQNLNHDAMYWYRQDPGQGLRLIYYSQIVNDFQKGDIAEGYSVSREKKESFPLTVTSAQKNPTAFYLCASSITAGTPSSYEQYFGPGTRLTVT.

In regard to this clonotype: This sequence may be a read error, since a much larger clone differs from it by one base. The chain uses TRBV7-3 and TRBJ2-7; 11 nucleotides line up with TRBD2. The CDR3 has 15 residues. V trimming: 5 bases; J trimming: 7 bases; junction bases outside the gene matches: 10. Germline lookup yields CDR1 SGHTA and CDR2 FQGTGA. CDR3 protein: CASSSSGGAYNEQYF. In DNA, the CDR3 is TGTGCCAGCAGCAGTAGCGGGGGGGCCTACAATGAGCAGTACTTC.

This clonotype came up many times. The DNA for the CDR3 is TGCGCCAGCAGCGTTGGGACAGCGAACACTGAAGCTTTCTTT. Translation gives CASSVGTANTEAFF. The chain links TRBV10-1 to TRBJ1-1; 7 nucleotides agree with TRBD1. The junction had 5 bases not matched to a gene; V was cut back by 6 bases and J by 1 base. The CDR3 sequence is 14 residues long. The V gene's germline CDR1 is WNHNN and CDR2 SYGVQD (reference sequence).

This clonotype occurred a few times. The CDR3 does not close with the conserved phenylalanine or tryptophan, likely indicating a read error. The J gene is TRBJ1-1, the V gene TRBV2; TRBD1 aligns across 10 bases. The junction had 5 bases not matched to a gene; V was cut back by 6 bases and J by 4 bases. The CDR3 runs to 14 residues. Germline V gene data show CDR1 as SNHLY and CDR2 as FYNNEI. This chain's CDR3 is CASSGTGATTEAFL. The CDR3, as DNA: TGTGCCAGCAGCGGGACAGGGGCGACCACTGAAGCTTTCCTT.

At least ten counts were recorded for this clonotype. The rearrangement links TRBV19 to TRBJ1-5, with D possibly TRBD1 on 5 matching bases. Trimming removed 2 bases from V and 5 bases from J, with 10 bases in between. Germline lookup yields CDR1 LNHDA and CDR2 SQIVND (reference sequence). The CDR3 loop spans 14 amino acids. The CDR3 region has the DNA TGTGCCAGTAGTATACAGGGTTTCGATCAGCCCCAGCATTTT. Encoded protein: CASSIQGFDQPQHF.

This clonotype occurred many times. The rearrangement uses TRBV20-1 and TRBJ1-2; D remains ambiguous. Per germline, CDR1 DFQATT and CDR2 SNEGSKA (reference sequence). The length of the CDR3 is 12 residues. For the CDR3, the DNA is TGCAGCAATACAGATGCTAACTATGGCTACACCTTC. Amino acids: CSNTDANYGYTF.

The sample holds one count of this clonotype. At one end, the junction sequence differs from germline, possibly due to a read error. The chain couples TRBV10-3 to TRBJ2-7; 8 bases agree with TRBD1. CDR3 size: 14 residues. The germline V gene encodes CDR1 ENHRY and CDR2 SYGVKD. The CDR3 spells CASSDTTGGYEQYF. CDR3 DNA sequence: TGTGCCAGCAGTGACACCACAGGGGGGTACGAGCAGTACTTC.

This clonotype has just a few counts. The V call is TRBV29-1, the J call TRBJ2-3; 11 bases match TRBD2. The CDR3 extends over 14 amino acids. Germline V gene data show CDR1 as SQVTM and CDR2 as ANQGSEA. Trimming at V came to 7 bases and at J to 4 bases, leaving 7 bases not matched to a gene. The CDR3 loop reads CSAQTSGGPDTQYF. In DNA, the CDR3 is TGCAGCGCCCAAACTAGCGGGGGACCAGATACGCAGTATTTT.

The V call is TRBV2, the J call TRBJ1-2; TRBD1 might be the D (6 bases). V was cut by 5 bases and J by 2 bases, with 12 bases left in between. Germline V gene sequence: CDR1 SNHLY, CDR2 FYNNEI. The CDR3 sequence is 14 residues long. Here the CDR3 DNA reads TGTGCCAGCAGTTCCTACGACAGGAACTATGGCTACACCTTC. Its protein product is CASSSYDRNYGYTF.

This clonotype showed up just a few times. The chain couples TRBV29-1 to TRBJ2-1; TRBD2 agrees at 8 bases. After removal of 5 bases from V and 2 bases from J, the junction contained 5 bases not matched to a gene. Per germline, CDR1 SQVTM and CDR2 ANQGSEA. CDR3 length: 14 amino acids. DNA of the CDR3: TGCAGCGTTTCTGGCGGGGGGACCTACAATGAGCAGTTCTTC. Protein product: CSVSGGGTYNEQFF.

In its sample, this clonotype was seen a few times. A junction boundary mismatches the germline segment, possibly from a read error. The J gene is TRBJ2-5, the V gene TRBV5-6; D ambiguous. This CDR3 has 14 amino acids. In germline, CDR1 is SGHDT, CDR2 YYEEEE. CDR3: CASSPPPILETQHF. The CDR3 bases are TGTGCCAGCAGCCCCCCGCCGATTTTGGAGACCCAGCACTTC.

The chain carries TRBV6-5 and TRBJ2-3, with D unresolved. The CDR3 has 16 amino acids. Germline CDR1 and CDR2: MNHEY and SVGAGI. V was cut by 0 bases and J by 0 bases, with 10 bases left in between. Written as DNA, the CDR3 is TGTGCCAGCAGTTACTCGTCAGCATCTAGCACAGATACGCAGTATTTT. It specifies CASSYSSASSTDTQYF.

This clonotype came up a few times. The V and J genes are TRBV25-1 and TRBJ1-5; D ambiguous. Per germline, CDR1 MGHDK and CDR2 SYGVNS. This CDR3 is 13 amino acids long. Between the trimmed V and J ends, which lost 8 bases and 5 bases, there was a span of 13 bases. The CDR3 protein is CASSPGVDQPQHF. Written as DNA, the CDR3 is TGTGCCAGCTCCCCCGGGGTGGATCAGCCCCAGCATTTT.

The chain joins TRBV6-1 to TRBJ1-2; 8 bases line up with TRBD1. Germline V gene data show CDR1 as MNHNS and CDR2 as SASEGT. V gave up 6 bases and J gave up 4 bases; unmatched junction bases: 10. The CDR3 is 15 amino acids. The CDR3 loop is CASSPRQGRLYGYTF. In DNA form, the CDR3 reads TGTGCCAGCAGCCCGAGACAGGGGAGGCTCTATGGCTACACCTTC.

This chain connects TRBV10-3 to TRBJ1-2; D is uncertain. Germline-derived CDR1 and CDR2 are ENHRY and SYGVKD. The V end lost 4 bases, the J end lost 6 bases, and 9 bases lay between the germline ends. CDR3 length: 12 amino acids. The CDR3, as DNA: TGTGCCATCAGTGGCACCAGCGATGGCTACACCTTC. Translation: CAISGTSDGYTF.

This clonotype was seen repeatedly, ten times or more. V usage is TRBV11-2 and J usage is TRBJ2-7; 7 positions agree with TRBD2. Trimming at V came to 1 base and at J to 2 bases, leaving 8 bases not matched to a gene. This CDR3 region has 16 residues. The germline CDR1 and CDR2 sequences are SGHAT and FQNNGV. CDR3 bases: TGTGCCAGCAGCTTAGTTGGGGGAGGGAATCCCTACGAGCAGTACTTC. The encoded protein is CASSLVGGGNPYEQYF.

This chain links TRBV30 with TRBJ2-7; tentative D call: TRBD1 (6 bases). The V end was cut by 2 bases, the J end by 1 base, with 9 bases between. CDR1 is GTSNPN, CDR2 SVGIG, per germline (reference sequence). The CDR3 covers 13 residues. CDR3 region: CAWSRDTSYEQYF. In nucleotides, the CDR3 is TGTGCCTGGAGTCGGGACACATCCTACGAGCAGTACTTC.